The entry below describes one TCR beta chain. Antigen: not known. The sample holds other DNA sequences that translate to the same CDR3. Germline assignment: CDR1 SGHRS and CDR2 YFSETQ. Trimming left V 4 bases short and J 4 bases short, with 9 bases between. There are 12 residues in the CDR3. This entry is derived from a study of fetal regulatory T cell absence and autoimmunity. The overall study: The IPEX patients lacked clinical diabetes but had exocrine pancreas autoimmunity. Study-level findings and limits: Some top pancreas TCR clones were over 95-fold enriched versus cord blood. In IPEX, the enrichment was taken to support antigen-driven autoimmunity before birth.

Method: immunoSEQ multiplex PCR; TCRdb's copy keeps in-frame clones and lacks some. Counted here are around 45,000 clones, around 85% occurring once; the ten biggest clones make up around 0.43%. The chain combines TRBV5-1 with TRBJ2-7, with a tentative D call TRBD1 (6 bases). The TCR was taken from a newborn boy with IPEX syndrome. Sequenced material: cord blood. The CDR3 DNA follows: TGCGCCAGCAGCCTTACAGGGTACGAGCAGTACTTC. Encoded protein: CASSLTGYEQYF.